This TCR beta chain stems from a study of shared clonotypes between healthy human individuals. Libraries were prepared by immunoSEQ multiplex PCR; TCRdb keeps only in-frame clonotypes and omits some of them. The table includes some 790,000 clones, 55% to 80% detected once. Overall study results and limits: Generation of non-shared clonotypes was less probable than generation of clonotypes shared by all four donors.

Splitting the CD4+ cells yielded a CD45RA+ naive subset and a CD45RA-negative memory subset. At least ten counts were recorded for this clone. Antigen: not known. Sequencing input: memory CD4+ T cells sorted from blood. This sample's subset: CD45RA-negative fraction. This sequence originates from a woman in her twenties or thirties in good health.

The CDR3 protein is CASSEASSTDSNQPQHF. The CDR3 DNA reads TGTGCCAGCAGTGAAGCGAGTTCGACAGATAGCAATCAGCCCCAGCATTTT. This sequence joins TRBV6-1 and TRBJ1-5, with a tentative D call TRBD1 (5 bases). CDR1 and CDR2 from the germline V gene are MNHNS and SASEGT. V was shortened by 0 bases and J by 0 bases, with 12 bases between the two germline ends. CDR3 size: 17 residues.